The rows below give T cell receptor beta chains drawn from one sample of a study of technical replicates of blood from a handful of donors. Clones were sequenced by immunoSEQ multiplex PCR, and TCRdb holds only the in-frame ones, with some missing. Here the sample spans 60,000 to 75,000 clones, nearly 98% being singletons. Sequenced material: T cells isolated from PBMCs. These receptors were collected from a human donor in good health. The CDR3 runs from the conserved cysteine through the conserved F or W. The D gene is left open where the match is weak. Some rows have no size entry. The others give once, few or many, or a class for an expanded clone.

d_call | j_call | clone_size | v_call | cdr3_aa | cdr3_nt
TRBD1 | TRBJ1-1 | . | TRBV18 | CASSLGTGNTEAFF | TGTGCCAGCTCACTTGGGACAGGGAACACTGAAGCTTTCTTT
TRBD2 | TRBJ2-2 | . | TRBV2 | CASKREYTGELFF | TGTGCCAGCAAGCGGGAGTACACCGGGGAGCTGTTTTTT
TRBD1 | TRBJ1-1 | . | TRBV15 | CATSLDRTEAFF | TGTGCCACCAGCTTGGACAGGACTGAAGCTTTCTTT
. | TRBJ2-7 | . | TRBV27 | CASSLSGLVTEQYF | TGTGCCAGCAGTTTATCGGGGCTGGTCACCGAGCAGTACTTC
. | TRBJ1-5 | . | TRBV19 | CASREWGQAPQPQHF | TGTGCCAGTAGGGAATGGGGACAAGCGCCACAGCCCCAGCATTTT
TRBD1 | TRBJ1-4 | . | TRBV23-1 | CASIEEAGGSANEKLFF | TGCGCCAGCATCGAGGAGGCAGGGGGGAGTGCTAATGAAAAACTGTTTTTT
TRBD2 | TRBJ2-7 | . | TRBV4-1 | CASSQELAGGDEQYF | TGCGCCAGCAGCCAAGAACTAGCGGGAGGGGACGAGCAGTACTTC
TRBD2 | TRBJ2-1 | . | TRBV6-4 | CASSREREGNEQFF | TGTGCCAGCAGTCGAGAGCGGGAGGGGAATGAGCAGTTCTTC
. | TRBJ2-3 | once | TRBV9 | CASSVGSGGTDTQYF | TGTGCCAGCAGCGTAGGCTCGGGAGGCACAGATACGCAGTATTTT
. | TRBJ2-7 | . | TRBV7-9 | CASSKQGDEQYF | TGTGCCAGCAGCAAACAGGGTGACGAGCAGTACTTC
. | TRBJ2-1 | once | TRBV7-3 | CASSLTPGDYNEQFF | TGTGCCAGCAGCTTAACCCCAGGGGACTACAATGAGCAGTTCTTC
TRBD1 | TRBJ1-5 | . | TRBV6-5 | CASSYFDRVNQPQHF | TGTGCCAGCAGTTATTTCGACAGGGTCAATCAGCCCCAGCATTTT
. | TRBJ2-4 | . | TRBV5-1 | CASSENLAKNIQYF | TGCGCCAGCAGCGAGAATCTGGCCAAAAACATTCAGTACTTC
TRBD2 | TRBJ2-1 | . | TRBV9 | CASSVAHREGVEQFF | TGTGCCAGCAGCGTAGCCCATCGGGAGGGCGTTGAGCAGTTCTTC
. | TRBJ2-2 | . | TRBV9 | CASSVKSTGELFF | TGTGCCAGCAGCGTAAAGAGCACCGGGGAGCTGTTTTTT
TRBD1 | TRBJ2-1 | . | TRBV28 | CASSFTGTESYNEQFF | TGTGCCAGCAGTTTTACTGGGACAGAGTCCTACAATGAGCAGTTCTTC
TRBD1 | TRBJ1-2 | . | TRBV6-6 | CASSPPGGDNGYTF | TGTGCCAGCAGCCCGCCAGGGGGCGATAATGGCTACACCTTC
. | TRBJ2-7 | . | TRBV5-1 | CASSLGRGPVSYEQYF | TGCGCCAGCAGCTTAGGCCGCGGGCCTGTGTCCTACGAGCAGTACTTC
TRBD1 | TRBJ1-2 | . | TRBV30 | CAWRPGTGDPNYGYTF | TGTGCCTGGAGACCCGGGACAGGGGATCCTAACTATGGCTACACCTTC
TRBD1 | TRBJ1-2 | . | TRBV5-1 | CASSLEGQNYGYTF | TGCGCCAGCAGCTTGGAGGGACAGAACTATGGCTACACCTTC
. | TRBJ2-2 | . | TRBV11-2 | CASSPPYRELFF | TGTGCCAGCAGCCCCCCGTATAGGGAGCTGTTTTTT
. | TRBJ1-1 | . | TRBV29-1 | CSVAQSTEAFF | TGCAGCGTGGCTCAGTCCACTGAAGCTTTCTTT
. | TRBJ2-5 | . | TRBV6-5 | CASSNQETQYF | TGTGCCAGCAGCAATCAGGAGACCCAGTACTTC
. | TRBJ2-7 | . | TRBV6-5 | CASSYSGDFFEQYF | TGTGCCAGCAGTTACTCGGGGGACTTCTTCGAGCAGTACTTC
. | TRBJ1-5 | once | TRBV29-1 | CSVGAGGNQPQHF | TGCAGCGTTGGTGCGGGGGGCAATCAGCCCCAGCATTTT
TRBD1 | TRBJ1-2 | . | TRBV28 | CASSPGTGIYGYTF | TGTGCCAGCAGCCCCGGGACAGGGATCTATGGCTACACCTTC
. | TRBJ1-2 | . | TRBV19 | CASKPQGNYGYTF | TGTGCCAGCAAACCCCAGGGGAACTATGGCTACACCTTC
TRBD1 | TRBJ2-7 | once | TRBV13 | CASSGWDRFYEQYF | TGTGCCAGCAGCGGGTGGGACAGGTTTTACGAGCAGTACTTC
. | TRBJ2-2 | . | TRBV7-9 | CASSPAGSNTGELFF | TGTGCCAGCAGTCCCGCAGGGTCCAACACCGGGGAGCTGTTTTTT
TRBD1 | TRBJ2-5 | . | TRBV19 | CATNRQGAPTQYF | TGTGCCACCAACCGCCAGGGGGCGCCGACCCAGTACTTC
TRBD2 | TRBJ2-1 | . | TRBV7-6 | CASSLKGLAGIDEQFF | TGTGCCAGCAGCTTAAAGGGACTAGCGGGAATCGATGAGCAGTTCTTC
TRBD1 | TRBJ1-4 | . | TRBV29-1 | CSVLLTGGGEKLFF | TGCAGCGTTTTACTGACAGGGGGAGGTGAAAAACTGTTTTTT
. | TRBJ1-2 | . | TRBV9 | CASSDGGNYGYTF | TGTGCCAGCAGTGATGGGGGGAACTATGGCTACACCTTC
TRBD1 | TRBJ2-5 | . | TRBV5-1 | CASSLDGTAHETQYF | TGCGCCAGCAGCTTGGACGGGACAGCACATGAGACCCAGTACTTC
. | TRBJ2-7 | . | TRBV10-1 | CASSDLASYEQYF | TGCGCCAGCAGTGATCTGGCCAGCTACGAGCAGTACTTC
TRBD2 | TRBJ2-7 | . | TRBV7-2 | CASSLAGGDLYEQYF | TGTGCCAGCAGCTTAGCTGGGGGGGATCTATACGAGCAGTACTTC
TRBD2 | TRBJ2-7 | . | TRBV13 | CASSLGGLGGGYEQYF | TGTGCCAGCAGCTTAGGGGGACTAGGTGGAGGATACGAGCAGTACTTC
TRBD2 | TRBJ2-7 | . | TRBV5-6 | CASSLETSGLYEQYF | TGTGCCAGCAGCTTGGAGACTAGCGGGCTATACGAGCAGTACTTC
. | TRBJ2-7 | . | TRBV27 | CASSFNRIYEQYF | TGTGCCAGCAGTTTCAACAGGATCTACGAGCAGTACTTC
. | TRBJ2-1 | . | TRBV9 | CASSTIRGEQFF | TGTGCCAGCAGCACAATTCGGGGGGAGCAGTTCTTC
. | TRBJ2-1 | . | TRBV11-2 | CASSSVGAYVSNNEQFF | TGTGCCAGCAGCTCGGTGGGGGCCTATGTTTCGAACAATGAGCAGTTCTTC